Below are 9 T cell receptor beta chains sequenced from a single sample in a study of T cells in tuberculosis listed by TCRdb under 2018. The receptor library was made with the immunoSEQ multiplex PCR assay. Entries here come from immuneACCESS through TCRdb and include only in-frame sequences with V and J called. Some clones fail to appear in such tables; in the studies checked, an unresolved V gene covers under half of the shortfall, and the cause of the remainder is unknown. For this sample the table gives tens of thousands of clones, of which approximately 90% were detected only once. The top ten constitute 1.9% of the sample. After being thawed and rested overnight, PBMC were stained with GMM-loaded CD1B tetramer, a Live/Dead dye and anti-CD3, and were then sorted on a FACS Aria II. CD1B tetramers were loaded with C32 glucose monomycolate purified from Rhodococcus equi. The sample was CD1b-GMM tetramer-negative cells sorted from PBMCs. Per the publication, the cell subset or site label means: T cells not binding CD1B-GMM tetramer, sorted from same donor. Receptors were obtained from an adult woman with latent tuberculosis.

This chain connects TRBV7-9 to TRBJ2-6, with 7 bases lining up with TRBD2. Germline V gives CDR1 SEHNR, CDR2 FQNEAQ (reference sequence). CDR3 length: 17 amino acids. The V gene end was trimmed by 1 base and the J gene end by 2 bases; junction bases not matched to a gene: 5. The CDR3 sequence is CASSLEVGRAGANVLTF. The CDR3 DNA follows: TGTGCCAGCAGCTTAGAAGTTGGGAGGGCTGGGGCCAACGTCCTGACTTTC.

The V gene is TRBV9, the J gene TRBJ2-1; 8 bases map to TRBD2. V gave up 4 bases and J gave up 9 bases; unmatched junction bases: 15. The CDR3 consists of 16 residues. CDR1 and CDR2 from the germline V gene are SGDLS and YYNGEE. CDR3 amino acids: CASSLNSGGSRGEQFF. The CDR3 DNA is TGTGCCAGCAGCCTGAACTCGGGGGGGTCCCGGGGTGAGCAGTTCTTC.

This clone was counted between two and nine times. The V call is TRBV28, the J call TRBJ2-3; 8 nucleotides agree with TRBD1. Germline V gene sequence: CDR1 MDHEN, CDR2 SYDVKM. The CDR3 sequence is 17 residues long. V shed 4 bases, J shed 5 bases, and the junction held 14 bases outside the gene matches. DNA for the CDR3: TGTGCCAGCAGTTCGCCTTCCCAGGGGGCTGCGAAAGATACGCAGTATTTT. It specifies CASSSPSQGAAKDTQYF.

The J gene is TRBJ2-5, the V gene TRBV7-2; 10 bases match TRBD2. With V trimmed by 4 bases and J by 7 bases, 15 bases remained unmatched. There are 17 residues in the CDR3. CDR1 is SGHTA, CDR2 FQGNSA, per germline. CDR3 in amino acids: CASSSSLAGGTKGTQYF. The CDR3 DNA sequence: TGTGCCAGCAGCTCCTCTTTAGCGGGGGGCACTAAAGGGACCCAGTACTTC.

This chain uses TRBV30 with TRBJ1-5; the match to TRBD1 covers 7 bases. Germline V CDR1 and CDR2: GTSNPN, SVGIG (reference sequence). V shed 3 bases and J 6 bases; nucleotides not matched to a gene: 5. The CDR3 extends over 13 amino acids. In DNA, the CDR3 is TGTGCCTGGAGCACAGGGGTTCGTCAGCCCCAGCATTTT. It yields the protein CAWSTGVRQPQHF.

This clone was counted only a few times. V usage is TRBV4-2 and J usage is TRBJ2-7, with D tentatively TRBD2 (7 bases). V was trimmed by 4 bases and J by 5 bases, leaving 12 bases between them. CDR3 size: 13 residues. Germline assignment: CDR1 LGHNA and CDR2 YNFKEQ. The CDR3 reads CASSLGGGNEQYF. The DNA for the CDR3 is TGTGCCAGCAGCCTTGGCGGGGGCAACGAGCAGTACTTC.

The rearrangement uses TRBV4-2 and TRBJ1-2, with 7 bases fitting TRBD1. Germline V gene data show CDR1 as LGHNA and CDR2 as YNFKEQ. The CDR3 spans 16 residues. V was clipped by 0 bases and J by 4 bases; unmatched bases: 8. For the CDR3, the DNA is TGTGCCAGCAGCCAAGATCCGGGGTCAGGGGGCTATGGCTACACCTTC. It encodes CASSQDPGSGGYGYTF.

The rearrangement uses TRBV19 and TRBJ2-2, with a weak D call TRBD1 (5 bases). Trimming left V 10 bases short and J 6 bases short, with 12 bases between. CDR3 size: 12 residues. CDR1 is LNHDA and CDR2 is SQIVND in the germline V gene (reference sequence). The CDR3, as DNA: TGTGCCACCACACTGGGGCCCGGGGAGCTGTTTTTT. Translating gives CATTLGPGELFF.

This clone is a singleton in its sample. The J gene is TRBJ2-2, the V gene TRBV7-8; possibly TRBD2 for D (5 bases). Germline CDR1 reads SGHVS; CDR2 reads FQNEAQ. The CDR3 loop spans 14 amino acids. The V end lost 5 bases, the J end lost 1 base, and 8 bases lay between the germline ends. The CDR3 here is CASSLGLNTGELFF. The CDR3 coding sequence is TGTGCCAGCAGCCTCGGACTGAACACCGGGGAGCTGTTTTTT.